Given below is one T cell receptor beta chain in context. In the original processing: Amplifying reference gene primers gave estimates of nucleated cell counts. Sequencing was performed with immunoSEQ multiplex PCR; in TCRdb, only in-frame clones are kept and a portion is missing. V and J calls plus clone size are reproduced from that table; the DNA served to infer D and trimming. This sample has tens of thousands of clones; approximately 84% occur once, and the top ten carry 2.5% to 3%. The CDR3 extends over 16 amino acids. CDR1 and CDR2 (germline): KGHSH, LQKENI. Trimming removed 3 bases from V and 3 bases from J, with 14 bases in between. These data come from a study of blood T cell repertoires in COVID-19. Study information: From the United States, Italy and Spain came samples of acute and convalescent COVID-19.

The rearrangement uses TRBV18 and TRBJ1-4, with D possibly TRBD1 on 5 matching bases. Sequenced input: peripheral blood. The receptor was derived from a man between 45 and 60 years old with acute or convalescent COVID-19. CDR3 residues: CASSPFRGGANEKLFF. The CDR3 bases are TGTGCCAGCTCACCTTTCCGGGGGGGAGCTAATGAAAAACTGTTTTTT.